This T cell receptor (beta chain) appears in the sequencing data of a study of cytomegalovirus exposure and HLA in healthy donors. Concerning this clone: Its target is unknown.

Study results and limitations: Sequencing likely produced, as an artifact, a cluster of highly shared sequence variants.

A multiplex PCR was run with 60 Vbeta primers and 13 Jbeta primers. The method was immunoSEQ multiplex PCR; TCRdb's version includes in-frame clones alone and lacks a portion of them. Here the sample spans 140,000 to 150,000 clones, around three quarters being singletons. The CDR3 is made up of 13 amino acids. The germline gives CDR1 LNHDA, CDR2 SQIVND (reference sequence). The chain is built from TRBV19 and TRBJ1-5; 7 nucleotides match TRBD1. The sample was PBMCs. The sequence derives from a middle-aged man in good health and CMV-seropositive. The CDR3 bases are TGTGCTGTAGAGGACAGGTCCGGTCGGCCCCAGCATTTT. Residues: CAVEDRSGRPQHF.